This is a list of T cell receptor beta chains from one sample in a study of T cell changes during pregnancy in multiple sclerosis. Using immunoSEQ multiplex PCR, the repertoire was profiled, and TCRdb retains in-frame clones only, with some absent. The data contain 45,000 to 75,000 clones, more than 85% of them singletons. This sample comprised peripheral blood, obtained in the first trimester of pregnancy. These receptors came from a female donor with multiple sclerosis, enrolled in a pregnancy study. CDR3s include the opening cysteine and the closing phenylalanine or tryptophan. D genes are given only for firm matches. The listing skips clone size in some rows; elsewhere it reads once, few, many or a size class.

D gene	V gene	J gene	clone size	CDR3 DNA	CDR3 protein
.	TRBV27	TRBJ1-1	.	TGTGCCAGTAAGTCATCCACAGGGAACACTGAAGCTTTCTTT	CASKSSTGNTEAFF
.	TRBV19	TRBJ1-3	.	TGTGCCAGTAGCCCCATTCTAGGCGGAAACACCATATATTTT	CASSPILGGNTIYF
TRBD1	TRBV27	TRBJ2-5	.	TGTGCCAGCAGTACAGGACAGGGGAATGAAGAGACCCAGTACTTC	CASSTGQGNEETQYF
.	TRBV14	TRBJ1-1	.	TGTGCCAGCAGCCAAGTATCGTACACTGAAGCTTTCTTT	CASSQVSYTEAFF
TRBD1	TRBV6-1	TRBJ2-1	once	TGTGCCAGCATTGGGGACAGGGGGTTCTACAATGAGCAGTTCTTC	CASIGDRGFYNEQFF
.	TRBV5-1	TRBJ2-7	.	TGCGCCAGCAGCTCCGTAGCGGCCCCCTACGAGCAGTACTTC	CASSSVAAPYEQYF
TRBD2	TRBV19	TRBJ2-1	.	TGTGCCAGTAGTGCTAGACCGACTAGCGGGGCATTGGAGCAGTTCTTC	CASSARPTSGALEQFF
.	TRBV27	TRBJ2-2	once	TGTGCCAGAACACAGGGTACTGGGACCGGGGAGCTGTTTTTT	CARTQGTGTGELFF
.	TRBV27	TRBJ1-1	.	TGTGCCAGCAGCCGGGGTAGAAATGAAGCTTTCTTT	CASSRGRNEAFF
.	TRBV6-4	TRBJ2-5	.	TGTGCCAGCAGTGACTCAACAGGGTCGACCCAGTACTTC	CASSDSTGSTQYF
.	TRBV4-1	TRBJ1-5	once	TGCGCCAGCAGCCAAGCCCCTCAGTTGATCACGCCCCAGCATTTT	CASSQAPQLITPQHF
.	TRBV7-2	TRBJ1-1	few	TGTGCCAGCAGCCCCAATAGGGGACTCACTGAAGCTTTCTTT	CASSPNRGLTEAFF
.	TRBV15	TRBJ2-2	.	TGTGCCACCAGTCGCCTAGCGACCGGGGAGCTGTTTTTT	CATSRLATGELFF
.	TRBV5-1	TRBJ2-5	.	TGCGCCAGCAGCCTCGGGACAAACTGGGGCCAAGAGACCCAGTACTTC	CASSLGTNWGQETQYF
TRBD1	TRBV5-8	TRBJ1-2	once	TGTGCCAGCAGCTTGGTAGCAGGGGGCTATGGCTACACCTTC	CASSLVAGGYGYTF
.	TRBV29-1	TRBJ1-1	.	TGCAGCGTTGACGGAGTCCAGGGCACTGAAGCTTTCTTT	CSVDGVQGTEAFF
TRBD1	TRBV18	TRBJ1-1	.	TGTGCCAGCTCACCTTTAGACAGGGCCACTGAAGCTTTCTTT	CASSPLDRATEAFF
TRBD1	TRBV5-6	TRBJ1-5	.	TGTGCCAGCAGCTTGAGGACAGGGAGGGGTCAGCCCCAGCATTTT	CASSLRTGRGQPQHF
TRBD2	TRBV2	TRBJ2-3	.	TGTGCCAGCAGACGACTAGCGGGGACAGATACGCAGTATTTT	CASRRLAGTDTQYF
.	TRBV5-3	TRBJ1-5	.	TGTGCCAGAAGCTGGGCCGGGGTAAGCAATCAGCCCCAGCATTTT	CARSWAGVSNQPQHF
.	TRBV5-6	TRBJ2-1	.	TGTGCCAGCAGCTCCTCCGGGAGCTCCTACAATGAGCAGTTCTTC	CASSSSGSSYNEQFF
TRBD2	TRBV4-2	TRBJ2-1	.	TGTGCCAGCAGCCACCCGGGACTAGCGCGCTCCTACAATGAGCAGTTCTTC	CASSHPGLARSYNEQFF
TRBD1	TRBV19	TRBJ2-7	.	TGTGCCAGTAGTAAACCGGGACAGGGGATATCCTACGAGCAGTACTTC	CASSKPGQGISYEQYF
TRBD2	TRBV19	TRBJ2-3	.	TGTGCCAGTACAGCGGGGGAACTCACAGATACGCAGTATTTT	CASTAGELTDTQYF
.	TRBV12-5	TRBJ2-3	.	TGTGCTAGTGGTTCAGGGGTAGTGTTAACAGATACGCAGTATTTT	CASGSGVVLTDTQYF
.	TRBV29-1	TRBJ1-2	.	TGCAGCGTTTGGGAGGGGGGTAACTATGGCTACACCTTC	CSVWEGGNYGYTF
.	TRBV4-2	TRBJ2-7	.	TGTGCCAGCAGCCGAGACTGGGGGGACTACGAGCAGTACTTC	CASSRDWGDYEQYF
.	TRBV7-9	TRBJ1-2	.	TGTGCCAGCGGAGGGGGGGCCGGTAACTATGGCTACACCTTC	CASGGGAGNYGYTF
.	TRBV7-2	TRBJ2-7	.	TGTGCCAGCAGCCCCAATTCCTACGAGCAGTACTTC	CASSPNSYEQYF
.	TRBV9	TRBJ1-2	.	TGTGCCAGCAGCTTACCTGGTGGGGGCGGCTACACCTTC	CASSLPGGGGYTF
.	TRBV19	TRBJ2-7	.	TGTGCCAGTAGTATAGACTTCGGCGGCTACTACGAGCAGTACTTC	CASSIDFGGYYEQYF
.	TRBV25-1	TRBJ1-4	.	TGTGCCAGCAGTGAAGGGGGGACGGCGAATGAAAAACTGTTTTTT	CASSEGGTANEKLFF
.	TRBV5-6	TRBJ1-3	.	TGTGCCAGCAGCTGGGGGGTCTTAACCTCTGGAAACACCATATATTTT	CASSWGVLTSGNTIYF
.	TRBV6-4	TRBJ2-6	.	TGTGCCAGCAGTGCCAGGGGGGAGGATGGGGCCAACGTCCTGACTTTC	CASSARGEDGANVLTF
.	TRBV7-8	TRBJ2-7	once	TGTGCCAGCAGCTCTGGGGCAGGATCATACGAGCAGTACTTC	CASSSGAGSYEQYF
.	TRBV29-1	TRBJ1-2	.	TGCAGCGTGTACACCGTTATTAACTATGGCTACACCTTC	CSVYTVINYGYTF
.	TRBV9	TRBJ2-3	.	TGTGCCAGCAGCGTAGCTGGGGCCGACACAGATACGCAGTATTTT	CASSVAGADTDTQYF
TRBD1	TRBV6-4	TRBJ1-6	.	TGTGCCAGCAGCCCCGGGACAGGGGAAAATTCACCCCTCCACTTT	CASSPGTGENSPLHF
.	TRBV5-1	TRBJ2-7	.	TGCGCCAGCAGCTTGGCAGGGGTCGGCTACGAGCAGTACTTC	CASSLAGVGYEQYF
.	TRBV2	TRBJ2-3	.	TGTGCCAGCAAGAACGACCTCTCGGGAGATACGCAGTATTTT	CASKNDLSGDTQYF
.	TRBV4-1	TRBJ2-7	.	TGCGCCAGCAGCCAAGAGGGCGAGAGCTCCTACGAGCAGTACTTC	CASSQEGESSYEQYF
TRBD1	TRBV6-5	TRBJ2-5	.	TGTGCCAGCAGTTCTGACAGGGATCACGAGACCCAGTACTTC	CASSSDRDHETQYF
.	TRBV29-1	TRBJ2-1	.	TGCAGCGGGGGGGAGTTTGTCCTCAATGAGCAGTTCTTC	CSGGEFVLNEQFF
TRBD1	TRBV5-1	TRBJ1-3	.	TGCGCCAGCAGCGTAAACCGGGACAGGGGTGGAAACACCATATATTTT	CASSVNRDRGGNTIYF
.	TRBV5-4	TRBJ1-2	.	TGTGCCAGCAGGTCTACTGCTACCTATGGCTACACCTTC	CASRSTATYGYTF
.	TRBV6-1	TRBJ1-2	.	TGTGCCAGCAGTGGTTGGGGAGGAGATCCCTATGGCTACACCTTC	CASSGWGGDPYGYTF
TRBD1	TRBV4-1	TRBJ2-3	.	TGCGCCAGCAGCAAAAGACAGGGGGCCACAGATACGCAGTATTTT	CASSKRQGATDTQYF
TRBD1	TRBV18	TRBJ2-1	.	TGTGCCAGCTGTCGCCAGGGACAGGGATCTTTCATTGAGCAGTTCTTC	CASCRQGQGSFIEQFF
.	TRBV4-1	TRBJ2-7	once	TGCGCCAGCAGCCAAGAGTTGATAGGGGACGAGCAGTACTTC	CASSQELIGDEQYF
TRBD2	TRBV4-3	TRBJ2-3	.	TGCGCCAGCAGCCAAGAAAAGGAGGGACTAGCGGAAGATACGCAGTATTTT	CASSQEKEGLAEDTQYF
.	TRBV5-1	TRBJ2-3	once	TGCGCCAGCAGCTTGGGCGACACAGATACGCAGTATTTT	CASSLGDTDTQYF
TRBD1	TRBV29-1	TRBJ1-1	.	TGCAGCGCCCAGGGGGGAGGCGTTGACACTGAAGCTTTCTTT	CSAQGGGVDTEAFF
.	TRBV7-6	TRBJ1-1	.	TGTGCCAGCAGCTTAGGGTTTGCTATAGGGAGAGAGAACACTGAAGCTTTCTTT	CASSLGFAIGRENTEAFF
TRBD2	TRBV5-6	TRBJ2-1	.	TGTGCCAGCAGCCTTAACAAGCGGGGGGGCAATGAGCAGTTCTTC	CASSLNKRGGNEQFF
.	TRBV7-8	TRBJ2-3	.	TGTGCCAGCAGCTGGAGACAGCCGTCTAGCACAGATACGCAGTATTTT	CASSWRQPSSTDTQYF